One and the same sample provided the 24 T cell receptor beta chains below, sequenced in a study of T cell repertoires in cytomegalovirus infection (dated by TCRdb to between 2018 and 2020). This sample was sequenced with an Illumina HiSeq 1500. TCRdb reprocessing: public reads trimmed at Q25 with fastp, clones called with MiXCR, in-frame beta chains kept. Records with the same CDR3 protein are collapsed into one entry carrying the most frequent genes and DNA. The sample records a few hundred thousand distinct CDR3 sequences, over 35% of which are singletons. The leading ten clones occupy 48% of the sample. No antigen has been identified for these receptors. The treatment or condition label, as the study defines it: in vitro stimulation with specific CMV peptide epitopes to enrich CMV-specific T cells. The sequences come from cultured PBMCs, collected from culture after CMV antigen stimulation. The receptors originated from a human donor in good health (CMV status not recorded). Some clones in this sample may be carry-over from other donors' samples.

The chain combines TRBV5-5 with TRBJ2-1; 7 bases fit TRBD2. From germline, CDR1 is SGHKS and CDR2 YYEKEE (reference sequence). The V and J ends lost 0 bases and 12 bases, in that order; junction bases with no gene match: 12. The CDR3 covers 15 residues. In nucleotides, the CDR3 is TGTGCCAGCAGCTTGGCCGAACGGGGAGCGGGGAGGCAGTTCTTC. Protein product: CASSLAERGAGRQFF.

This sequence joins TRBV4-1 and TRBJ2-1, with a weak D call TRBD2 (5 bases). Trimming took 2 bases from V and 0 from J, leaving 17 bases between them. Germline CDR1 reads MGHRA; CDR2 reads YSYEKL. The CDR3 covers 18 residues. The CDR3 reads CASSQLAAPAVSYNEQFF. The CDR3 region has the DNA TGCGCCAGCAGCCAACTCGCCGCCCCAGCGGTCTCCTACAATGAGCAGTTCTTC.

This clonotype occurred a few times. J is TRBJ2-5 and V is TRBV7-2; D is uncertain. The V gene's germline CDR1 is SGHTA and CDR2 FQGNSA. This CDR3 contains 14 residues. V lost 1 base to trimming and J lost 5 bases, with 11 bases between them. The chain's CDR3 is CASSLDTVVETQYF. The CDR3 DNA follows: TGTGCCAGCAGCTTAGATACAGTGGTGGAGACCCAGTACTTC.

The chain combines TRBV19 with TRBJ2-5; D perhaps matches TRBD1 (5 bases). This CDR3 is built from 13 residues. In germline, CDR1 is LNHDA, CDR2 SQIVND (reference sequence). Between the trimmed V and J ends, which lost 2 bases and 3 bases, there was a span of 7 bases. The CDR3 DNA is TGTGCCAGTAGTATACCAGGGAAAGAGACCCAGTACTTC. It codes for CASSIPGKETQYF.

The rearrangement joins TRBV27 to TRBJ2-7, with D possibly matching TRBD1 (5 bases). V lost 5 bases, J lost 2 bases, and 10 bases lay in between. The CDR3 loop spans 13 amino acids. Germline CDR1 MNHEY, CDR2 SMNVEV (reference sequence). The CDR3 DNA reads TGTGCCAGCAGTCCTTCGACAGCCTACGAGCAGTACTTC. This codes for CASSPSTAYEQYF.

V gene TRBV4-1 combines with J gene TRBJ2-1; perhaps TRBD1 as D (6 bases). The germline V gene encodes CDR1 MGHRA and CDR2 YSYEKL. The CDR3 runs to 15 residues. The V end was cut by 2 bases, the J end by 5 bases, with 13 bases between. The CDR3 sequence is CASSQSPGHNNEQFF. The CDR3, as DNA: TGCGCCAGCAGCCAATCCCCGGGACACAACAATGAGCAGTTCTTC.

CDR3 residues: CASRAPQVSWNNEQFF. In DNA, the CDR3 is TGTGCCAGCCGGGCCCCACAGGTGAGCTGGAACAATGAGCAGTTCTTC. The rearrangement uses TRBV6-2 or TRBV6-3 and TRBJ2-1; D may be TRBD1 (5 bases). The CDR3 consists of 16 residues. Trimming took 8 bases from V and 5 from J, leaving 22 bases between them. Germline V gives CDR1 MNHEY, CDR2 SVGEGT.

This clonotype appeared many times. The gene calls are TRBV7-2 and TRBJ2-1; 8 bases align to TRBD2. CDR1 and CDR2 from the germline V gene are SGHTA and FQGNSA. Unmatched junction bases numbered 4, after V lost 5 bases and J lost 1 base. The CDR3 has 15 residues. CDR3 bases: TGTGCCAGCAGCCCGACTAGCGTTTCCTACAATGAGCAGTTCTTC. Its translation: CASSPTSVSYNEQFF.

In its sample, this clonotype was seen a few times. The CDR3 reads CASSQDWLAGGISSYNEQFF. The CDR3 coding sequence is TGTGCCAGCAGCCAAGATTGGCTAGCGGGGGGGATAAGCTCCTACAATGAGCAGTTCTTC. The genes are TRBV14 and TRBJ2-1, with 12 positions matching TRBD2. Germline CDR1 reads SGHDN; CDR2 reads FVKESK. The V segment lost 0 bases and the J segment 0 bases; nucleotides outside the gene matches: 9. There are 20 residues in the CDR3.

The chain is built from TRBV11-3 and TRBJ2-3; no clear D gene. The germline V and J ends were trimmed by 2 bases and 6 bases, with 12 bases remaining between them. The CDR3 consists of 14 residues. Germline CDR1 and CDR2: SGHNT and YENEEA. CDR3 nucleotide sequence: TGTGCCAGCAGCTTAAATACGGCCCCGGATACGCAGTATTTT. It is translated as CASSLNTAPDTQYF.

The CDR3 DNA is TGTGCCACTACGGGACAGCCCCTTCACGAGCAGTACTTC. Translated: CATTGQPLHEQYF. This chain connects TRBV5-4 to TRBJ2-7; 7 nucleotides align to TRBD1. Unmatched junction bases numbered 11, after V lost 9 bases and J lost 5 bases. There are 13 residues in the CDR3. In germline, CDR1 is SGHNT, CDR2 YYREEE (reference sequence).

As DNA, the CDR3 is TGTGCCAGCAGCCGGTACGGAGGGCCAGAAGAAGGCTACACCTTC. Its translation: CASSRYGGPEEGYTF. The J gene is TRBJ1-2, the V gene TRBV14; D not resolved. Germline V gene sequence: CDR1 SGHDN, CDR2 FVKESK. Trimming removed 4 bases from V and 8 bases from J, with 20 bases in between. The CDR3 runs 15 residues.

The genes are TRBV6-2 or TRBV6-3 and TRBJ2-7, with 7 bases lining up with TRBD2. CDR1 and CDR2 (germline): MNHEY, SVGEGT. V trimming: 6 bases; J trimming: 4 bases; junction bases outside the gene matches: 12. The CDR3 length is 15 residues. The CDR3 coding sequence is TGTGCCAGCAGCCCCCCAAGGGGAGGGCCTTACGAGCAGTACTTC. This translates into CASSPPRGGPYEQYF.

The rearrangement uses TRBV5-5 and TRBJ2-1, with D maybe TRBD2 (7 bases). Germline V gene lookup returns CDR1 SGHKS and CDR2 YYEKEE (reference sequence). The CDR3 runs to 13 residues. V was shortened by 0 bases and J by 8 bases, with 9 bases between the two germline ends. The chain's CDR3 is CASSLVGGHEQFF. CDR3 bases: TGTGCCAGCAGCTTGGTCGGGGGGCATGAGCAGTTCTTC.

The V gene is TRBV6-1, the J gene TRBJ1-2; 9 nucleotides agree with TRBD1. The junction had 7 bases not matched to a gene; V was cut back by 6 bases and J by 2 bases. The CDR3 has 15 amino acids. Germline values: CDR1 MNHNS, CDR2 SASEGT. CDR3 sequence (DNA): TGTGCCAGCAGCCGTCCCGGGACAGGGAACTATGGCTACACCTTC. This gives the protein CASSRPGTGNYGYTF.

This clonotype was seen many times. V usage is TRBV11-2 and J usage is TRBJ2-1; D perhaps matches TRBD1 (5 bases). V lost 0 bases and J lost 7, with 7 bases in between. The germline V gene encodes CDR1 SGHAT and CDR2 FQNNGV. The CDR3 covers 13 residues. CDR3 loop: CASSLDRANEQFF. As DNA, the CDR3 is TGTGCCAGCAGCTTAGACAGGGCAAATGAGCAGTTCTTC.

Turning to this clonotype: One junction end does not reproduce the germline sequence, and a read error may be involved. The rearrangement links TRBV4-1 to TRBJ2-3, with 7 bases fitting TRBD2. The CDR3 runs to 14 residues. Looked up from germline, CDR1 is MGHRA and CDR2 is YSYEKL. The CDR3 protein is CASSSPSGEGTQYF. CDR3 DNA: TGTGCCAGCAGTTCCCCAAGCGGGGAGGGTACGCAGTATTTT.

The CDR3 sequence: CASSLMGAVYNEQFF. The CDR3 region has the DNA TGTGCCAGCAGCCTAATGGGGGCCGTCTACAATGAGCAGTTCTTC. The chain links TRBV7-2 to TRBJ2-1, with D perhaps TRBD1 (6 bases). The CDR3 runs 15 residues. The germline V and J ends were trimmed by 5 bases and 3 bases, with 14 bases remaining between them. CDR1 is SGHTA and CDR2 is FQGNSA in the germline V gene.

Only a few counts were recorded for this clonotype. This sequence joins TRBV4-1 and TRBJ1-1; D unclear. V lost 0 bases and J lost 4, with 6 bases in between. In germline, CDR1 is MGHRA, CDR2 YSYEKL. The CDR3 spans 13 residues. In DNA form, the CDR3 reads TGCGCCAGCAGCCAAGATTCCGTCACTGAAGCTTTCTTT. Translated: CASSQDSVTEAFF.

This clonotype was recorded at least ten times. The genes are TRBV7-2 and TRBJ1-6; 7 nucleotides agree with TRBD1. Germline values: CDR1 SGHTA, CDR2 FQGNSA. The trim removed 3 bases at V and 10 bases at J, leaving 9 bases unmatched. The CDR3 length is 15 residues. The CDR3 loop is CASSLGGTEGSPLHF. The CDR3 nucleotides read TGTGCCAGCAGCTTGGGGGGGACAGAAGGGTCACCCCTCCACTTT.

The rearrangement links TRBV19 to TRBJ2-5; 9 nucleotides line up with TRBD2. Trimming took 2 bases from V and 5 from J; bases not matched to a gene: 6. Germline V lookup: CDR1 LNHDA, CDR2 SQIVND (reference sequence). This CDR3 comprises 15 residues. The CDR3 bases are TGTGCCAGTAGTATATCTCGACTAGCGGTTGAGACCCAGTACTTC. This encodes CASSISRLAVETQYF.

The CDR3 nucleotides are TGTGCCAGCAGCTTGCAGACAGGGGGCGGCACAGATACGCAGTATTTT. It yields the protein CASSLQTGGGTDTQYF. The V and J genes are TRBV7-2 and TRBJ2-3, with TRBD1 matching over 10 bases. CDR1 and CDR2 from the germline V gene are SGHTA and FQGNSA. V trimming: 3 bases; J trimming: 1 base; junction bases outside the gene matches: 4. This CDR3 is 16 amino acids long.

This clonotype appeared a few times. The CDR3 DNA follows: TGCGCCAGCAGCCAAGACGGAACTAGCGGTGGTGAGACCCAGTACTTC. As protein: CASSQDGTSGGETQYF. V gene TRBV4-1 combines with J gene TRBJ2-5; 8 positions match TRBD2. V trimming: 0 bases; J trimming: 5 bases; junction bases outside the gene matches: 8. The CDR3 has 16 amino acids. The germline V gene encodes CDR1 MGHRA and CDR2 YSYEKL.

This clonotype was recorded a few times. This chain joins TRBV7-8 and TRBJ2-3; no clear D. The V gene's germline CDR1 is SGHVS and CDR2 FQNEAQ. Trimming removed 5 bases from V and 6 bases from J, with 15 bases in between. This CDR3 contains 14 residues. As DNA, the CDR3 is TGTGCCAGCAGCCCCGGGTCCCTAGTGGATACGCAGTATTTT. Amino acids: CASSPGSLVDTQYF. Filled out from reference TRBV7-8 and TRBJ2-3, the complete variable domain reads GAGVSQSPRYKVAKRGQDVALRCDPISGHVSLFWYQQALGQGPEFLTYFQNEAQLDKSGLPSDRFFAERPEGSVSTLKIQRTQQEDSAVYLCASSPGSLVDTQYFGPGTRLTVL.